This T cell receptor (beta chain) was found in a study of shared clonotypes between healthy human individuals. The study, taken as a whole, reports: Sampling covered blood only; tissue repertoires likely differ.

Points on this clone: Its antigen is undetermined.

Several immunoSEQ plates held equal portions of the genomic DNA taken from each subset. For unsorted PBMC, 300 to 350 ng DNA per replicate equaled tens of thousands of T cell genomes. Under the authors' procedure: Filtering of immunoSEQ junctional sequences could not match full-length read filtering. The repertoire was sequenced with immunoSEQ multiplex PCR; TCRdb's copy has only in-frame clones and lacks some. Clone size and V and J calls were adopted from that table, with D and trimming inferred from the DNA. The sample lists some 470,000 clones; approximately 80% were seen once. The CDR3 totals 14 residues. V shed 5 bases and J 10 bases; nucleotides not matched to a gene: 4. Germline CDR1 and CDR2: MNHEY and SMNVEV (reference sequence).

The chain has TRBV27 and TRBJ2-1; 14 bases are a match to TRBD2. The sequenced sample consisted of PBMCs. This receptor was taken from a woman in her thirties or forties in good health. Some clones in this sample may be carry-over from other donors' samples. The CDR3 loop reads CASSRGLAGAEQFF. The CDR3 nucleotides are TGTGCCAGCAGTCGGGGACTAGCGGGAGCCGAGCAGTTCTTC.